The T cell receptor beta chain described here comes from a study of regulatory T cells in long-lasting Graves disease. Overall study results and limits: Persistent disease preferred TRBV28, TRBJ1-2 and TRBJ2-5.

Specified time point: persistent/refractory GD, antithyroid drugs over 5 years with positive TRAb. After RNA was extracted from PBMCs, the TCR library was made from it. Germline V gene lookup returns CDR1 GTSNPN and CDR2 SVGIG (reference sequence). There are 13 residues in the CDR3. The V segment lost 0 bases and the J segment 8 bases; nucleotides outside the gene matches: 5. Both iRepertoire HTBI primers and Arm-PCR of CDR3 regions were used to build the TCR beta libraries. One entry per CDR3 protein, called by TCRdb with MiXCR from the multiplex PCR reads. The sample holds about 340,000 distinct CDR3 sequences, less than 20% seen once. The sample holds many counts of this clonotype. Its antigen is unknown.

The receptor was isolated from a female donor with Graves disease. The gene calls are TRBV30 and TRBJ1-1; 8 positions match TRBD1. The starting material was peripheral blood mononuclear cells (PBMCs), obtained when the disease was refractory, from a patient treated with antithyroid drugs. CDR3 DNA sequence: TGTGCCTGGAGTGTTCTCCGACAGGGGGAAGCTTTCTTT. This codes for CAWSVLRQGEAFF. Complete variable domain (other parts from reference TRBV30 and TRBJ1-1): SQTIHQWPATLVQPVGSPLSLECTVEGTSNPNLYWYRQAAGRGLQLLFYSVGIGQISSEVPQNLSASRPQDRQFILSSKKLLLSDSGFYLCAWSVLRQGEAFFGQGTRLTVV.